Sequencing of this T cell receptor (beta chain) was carried out in a study of shared clonotypes between healthy human individuals. Overall study findings and caveats: Large sequencing depth failed to make sorted-subset sequencing complete, rarefaction showed. Relative to clonotypes present in all four donors, those not shared had lower generation probabilities.

Using immunoSEQ multiplex PCR, the repertoire was profiled, and TCRdb retains in-frame clones only, with some absent. The table has about 1.1 million clones, around 77% seen once. About this clone itself: Its target is unknown.

This CDR3 is built from 14 residues. Germline CDR1 reads ENHRY; CDR2 reads SYGVKD. V lost 6 bases to trimming and J lost 0 bases; unmatched junction nucleotides: 1. This receptor was obtained from a man aged 18 to 29 in good health. Some clones in this sample may be carry-over from other donors' samples. This chain uses TRBV10-3 with TRBJ1-1, with 10 bases lining up with TRBD1. Sequencing input: memory CD4+ T cells from PBMCs. Subset: CD45RA-negative fraction. CDR3 in DNA: TGTGCCATCAGAGACAGGGGGCTGAACACTGAAGCTTTCTTT. It is translated as CAIRDRGLNTEAFF.